These 3 T cell receptor beta chains originate from one sample sequenced in a study of OX40 agonist ivuxolimab in advanced cancers. The method was the immunoSEQ multiplex PCR assay. TCRdb holds this immuneACCESS table with in-frame rearrangements only. Some clones are missing; in checked studies, unresolved V genes explain under half, and the rest has no known cause. The table for this sample lists around 72,000 clones; approximately 92% of them were counted only once. The ten largest account for 0.94% of the sample. Sequenced here: CD4+ or CD8+ T cells sorted from blood, sampled in a trial of the OX40 agonist ivuxolimab. These receptors were collected from an adult with an advanced solid tumor such as melanoma, head and neck, liver or kidney cancer.

The chain employs TRBV7-3 and TRBJ2-3, with D perhaps matching TRBD1 or TRBD2 (5 bases each). The V and J ends lost 0 bases and 6 bases respectively, with 10 bases between them. Germline V lookup: CDR1 SGHTA, CDR2 FQGTGA. This CDR3 is 14 amino acids long. For the CDR3, the DNA is TGTGCCAGCAGCTTAACGGGACCCCGGGATACGCAGTATTTT. Protein sequence: CASSLTGPRDTQYF.

This chain links TRBV6-6 with TRBJ2-7, with D perhaps matching TRBD2 (5 bases). The germline V and J ends were trimmed by 11 bases and 3 bases, with 17 bases remaining between them. CDR1 MNHNY and CDR2 SVGAGI come from the germline V gene (reference sequence). CDR3 size: 13 residues. CDR3 in amino acids: CALRGFADYEQYF. CDR3 nucleotides: TGTGCCCTTCGGGGATTCGCTGACTACGAGCAGTACTTC.

This chain joins TRBV28 and TRBJ2-7, with a tentative D call TRBD2 (5 bases). V lost 8 bases to trimming and J lost 6 bases, with 20 bases between them. Germline V lookup: CDR1 MDHEN, CDR2 SYDVKM. The CDR3 runs 14 residues. As DNA, the CDR3 is TGTGCCAGCCGGACGGACCTCCCCCGGGGCGAGCAGTACTTC. Protein: CASRTDLPRGEQYF.